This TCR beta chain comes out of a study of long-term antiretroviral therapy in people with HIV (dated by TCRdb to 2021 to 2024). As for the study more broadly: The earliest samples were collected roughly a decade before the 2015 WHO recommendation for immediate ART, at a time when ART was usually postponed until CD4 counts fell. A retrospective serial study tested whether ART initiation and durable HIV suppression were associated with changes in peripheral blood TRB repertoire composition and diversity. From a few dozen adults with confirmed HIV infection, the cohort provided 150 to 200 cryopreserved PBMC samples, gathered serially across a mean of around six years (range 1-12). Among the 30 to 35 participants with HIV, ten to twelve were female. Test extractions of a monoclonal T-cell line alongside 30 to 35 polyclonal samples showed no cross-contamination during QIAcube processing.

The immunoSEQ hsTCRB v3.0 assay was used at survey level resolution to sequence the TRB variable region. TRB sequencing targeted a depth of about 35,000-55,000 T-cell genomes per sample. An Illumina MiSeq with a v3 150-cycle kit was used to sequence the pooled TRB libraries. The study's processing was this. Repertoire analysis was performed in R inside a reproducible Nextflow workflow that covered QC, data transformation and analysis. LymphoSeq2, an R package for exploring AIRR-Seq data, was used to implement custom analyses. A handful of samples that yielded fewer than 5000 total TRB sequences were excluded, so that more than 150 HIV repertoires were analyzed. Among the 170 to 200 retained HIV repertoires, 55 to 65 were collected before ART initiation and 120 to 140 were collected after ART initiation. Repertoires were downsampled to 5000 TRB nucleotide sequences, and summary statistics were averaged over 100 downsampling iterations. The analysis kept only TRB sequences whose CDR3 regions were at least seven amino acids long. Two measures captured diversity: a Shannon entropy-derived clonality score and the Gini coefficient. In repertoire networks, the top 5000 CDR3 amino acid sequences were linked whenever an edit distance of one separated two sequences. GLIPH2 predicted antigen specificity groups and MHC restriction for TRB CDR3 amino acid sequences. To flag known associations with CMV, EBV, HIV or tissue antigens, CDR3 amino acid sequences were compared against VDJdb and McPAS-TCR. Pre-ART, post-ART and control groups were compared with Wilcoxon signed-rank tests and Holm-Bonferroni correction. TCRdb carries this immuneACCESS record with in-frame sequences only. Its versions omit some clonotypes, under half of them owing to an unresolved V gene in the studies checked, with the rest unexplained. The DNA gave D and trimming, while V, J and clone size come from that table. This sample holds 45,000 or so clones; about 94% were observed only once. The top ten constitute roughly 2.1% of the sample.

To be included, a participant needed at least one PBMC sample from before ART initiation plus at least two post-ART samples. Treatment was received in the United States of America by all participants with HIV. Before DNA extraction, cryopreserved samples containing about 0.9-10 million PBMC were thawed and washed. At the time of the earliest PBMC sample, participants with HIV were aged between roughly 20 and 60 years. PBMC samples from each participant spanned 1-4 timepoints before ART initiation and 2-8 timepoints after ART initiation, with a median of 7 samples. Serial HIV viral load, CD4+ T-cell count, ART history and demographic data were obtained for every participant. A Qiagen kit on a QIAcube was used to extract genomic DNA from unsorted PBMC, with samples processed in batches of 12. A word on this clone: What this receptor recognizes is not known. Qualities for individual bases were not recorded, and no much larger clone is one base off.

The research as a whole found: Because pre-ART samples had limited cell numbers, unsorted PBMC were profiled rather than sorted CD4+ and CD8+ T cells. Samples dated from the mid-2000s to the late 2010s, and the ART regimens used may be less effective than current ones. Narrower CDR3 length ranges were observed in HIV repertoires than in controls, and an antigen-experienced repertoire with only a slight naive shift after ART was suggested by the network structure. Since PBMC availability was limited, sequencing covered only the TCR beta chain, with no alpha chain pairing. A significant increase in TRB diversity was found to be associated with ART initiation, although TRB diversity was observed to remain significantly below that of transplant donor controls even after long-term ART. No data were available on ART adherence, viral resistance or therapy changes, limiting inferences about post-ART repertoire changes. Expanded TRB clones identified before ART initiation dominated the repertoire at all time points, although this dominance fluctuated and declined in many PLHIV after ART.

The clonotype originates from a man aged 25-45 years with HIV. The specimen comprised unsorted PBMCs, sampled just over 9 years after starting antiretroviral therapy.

CDR3 reads: CASSLKPGTYTEAFF. The sequence in DNA is TGTGCCAGCAGCTTAAAACCCGGGACGTACACTGAAGCTTTCTTT. The chain uses TRBV11-2 and TRBJ1-1, and perhaps TRBD1 as D gene, on 5 matching bases. V gives up 2 bases and J gives up 3 bases, and the segment between their germline ends measures 13 bases. In the germline V gene, CDR1 corresponds to SGHAT and CDR2 to FQNNGV. The CDR3, cysteine through phenylalanine, is 15 amino acids long. Only the CDR3 region is kept as DNA, spanning 45 bases read in frame from base 1.